This TCR beta chain stems from a study of blood T cell repertoires in COVID-19. Study in general: Samples taken during acute and convalescent COVID-19 were collected in the United States, Italy and Spain. PBMCs, B-cell-depleted T cells, or T cells were the source of the cDNA or gDNA that made up the material.

Original handling: Estimation of nucleated cell counts relied on the amplification of reference gene primers. Measured with immunoSEQ multiplex PCR; TCRdb has only the in-frame clones, and not every one. V and J calls plus clone size are reproduced from that table; the DNA served to infer D and trimming. The sample has about 200,000 clones; 70% to 90% are singletons. Sequences were obtained from peripheral blood. This clonotype was sampled from a man in his sixties with active or convalescent COVID-19.

The CDR3, as DNA: TGTGCCAGCAGCCAAAGCGGGGAAGGCGGGGAGCTGTTTTTT. Its protein product is CASSQSGEGGELFF. The chain couples TRBV3-1 (or the pseudogene TRBV3-2) to TRBJ2-2; 7 bases line up with TRBD2. The germline gives CDR1 LGHDT, CDR2 YNNKEL (reference sequence). V gave up 2 bases and J gave up 7 bases; unmatched junction bases: 4. The length of the CDR3 is 14 residues.